This section outlines one T cell receptor (beta chain) sequence together with its context. Patients of the Seattle cohort, enrolled during active infection, were followed longitudinally. The data originate from a study of blood T cell repertoires in COVID-19. Turning to the study itself: COVID-19 samples, acute and convalescent, were from the United States, Italy and Spain. From T cells, B-cell-depleted T cells, or PBMCs came the material, which was cDNA or gDNA.

The CDR3 runs to 16 residues. Trimming at V came to 2 bases and at J to 10 bases, leaving 16 bases not matched to a gene. Germline CDR1 and CDR2: ENHRY and SYGVKD. Methods used by the authors: Amplifying reference gene primers gave estimates of nucleated cell counts. TCRdb keeps only in-frame clones here, not all; method: immunoSEQ multiplex PCR. D and trimming come from the DNA, and the V and J calls and clone size come from that table. This sample has tens of thousands of clones, with just under 80% found just once. The specimen was peripheral blood. The origin of this receptor is a man between 65 and 85 years old with COVID-19, enrolled during active disease. The rearrangement uses TRBV10-3 and TRBJ1-1; 7 nucleotides agree with TRBD1. The CDR3 sequence: CAISESSLTGQKRAFF. The CDR3 DNA reads as TGTGCCATCAGTGAGAGTTCCCTGACAGGGCAAAAGCGAGCTTTCTTT.